A selection of T cell receptor beta chains follows, all from one sample in a study of metastatic and nonmetastatic thyroid tumors. TCRdb reprocessed the PCR reads using MiXCR. The sample includes around 6,300 clones, just under 30% of them seen just once. Sequencing was carried out using tumor tissue. The receptor source for this set is a female donor with papillary thyroid cancer or a benign thyroid nodule (not recorded which). Some clones in this sample may be carry-over from other donors' samples. CDR3s include the opening cysteine and the closing phenylalanine or tryptophan. A D gene is named only where the DNA matches it firmly. Clone size is shown for a subset of rows, as once, few, many or a class of expanded clone.

clone_size j_call v_call d_call cdr3_length cdr3_nt cdr3_aa
once TRBJ1-6 TRBV20-1 TRBD1 14 TGCAGTGCTAGGGAGGGGGCGAGAAATTCACCCCTCCACTTT CSAREGARNSPLHF
medium-sized TRBJ1-1 TRBV11-2 TRBD1 12 TGTGCCAGCAGTTGGGACAGCGCTGAAGCTTTCTTT CASSWDSAEAFF
. TRBJ2-1 TRBV28 TRBD1 15 TGTGCCAGCAGTTTGGGGGGACAGGGGAACAATGAGCAGTTCTTC CASSLGGQGNNEQFF
many TRBJ2-3 TRBV5-6 TRBD2 13 TGTGCCAGCAGCTTGGGGGGGGGGTACACGCAGTATTTT CASSLGGGYTQYF
few TRBJ1-3 TRBV7-9 . 17 TGTGCCAGCAGCCCGACGGACTTTGACGGATCTGGAAACACCATATATTTT CASSPTDFDGSGNTIYF
. TRBJ2-7 TRBV11-2 . 15 TGTGCCAGCAGCTTAGATATGGGGACCCGCGGGGAGCAGTACTTC CASSLDMGTRGEQYF
. TRBJ1-6 TRBV6-5 . 18 TGTGCCAGCAGTTACTCGGGCCCTAGGGGGGGTAGGAGTTCACCCCTCCACTTT CASSYSGPRGGRSSPLHF
many TRBJ1-2 TRBV14 . 13 TGTGCCAGCAGCCAGAGCGTAGGGAAGAGCTACACCTTC CASSQSVGKSYTF
. TRBJ2-1 TRBV6-1 TRBD2 14 TGTGCCAGCAGTCCGGGAGGCACCTACAATGAGCAGTTCTTC CASSPGGTYNEQFF
. TRBJ2-2 TRBV20-1 TRBD2 16 TGCAGTGCTAGAGACCGGACTAGATTGAACACCGGGGAGCTGTTTTTT CSARDRTRLNTGELFF
. TRBJ2-1 TRBV2 TRBD2 13 TGTGCCAGCGTGGAGGATAGCGGGACCCAGCAGTTCTTC CASVEDSGTQQFF
. TRBJ1-2 TRBV7-9 . 14 TGTGCCAGCAGCTTGGTGCCCTCTAACTATGGCTACACCTTC CASSLVPSNYGYTF
few TRBJ1-2 TRBV27 TRBD1 13 TGTGCCAGCAGTACCGGGACAGAATATGGCTACACCTTC CASSTGTEYGYTF